The subject of this entry is one T cell receptor beta chain. Pooled samples include second doses given at about 4 or 12 weeks. The method was immunoSEQ multiplex PCR; TCRdb's version includes in-frame clones alone and lacks a portion of them. In the table there are roughly 150,000 clones, about 90% of which are singletons. Germline V gives CDR1 MDHEN, CDR2 SYDVKM. The CDR3 is made up of 14 amino acids. V was cut by 4 bases and J by 7 bases, with 11 bases left in between. This entry comes from a study of T cell responses to AZD1222 COVID-19 vaccine. The specimen was peripheral blood, collected 28 days after the second AZD1222 dose. This TCR came from an adult who received the AZD1222 COVID-19 vaccine. The chain links TRBV28 to TRBJ1-6; no clear D. CDR3 sequence (DNA): TGTGCCAGCAGTTCCGGGTCCGCAAATTCACCCCTCCACTTT. It specifies CASSSGSANSPLHF.